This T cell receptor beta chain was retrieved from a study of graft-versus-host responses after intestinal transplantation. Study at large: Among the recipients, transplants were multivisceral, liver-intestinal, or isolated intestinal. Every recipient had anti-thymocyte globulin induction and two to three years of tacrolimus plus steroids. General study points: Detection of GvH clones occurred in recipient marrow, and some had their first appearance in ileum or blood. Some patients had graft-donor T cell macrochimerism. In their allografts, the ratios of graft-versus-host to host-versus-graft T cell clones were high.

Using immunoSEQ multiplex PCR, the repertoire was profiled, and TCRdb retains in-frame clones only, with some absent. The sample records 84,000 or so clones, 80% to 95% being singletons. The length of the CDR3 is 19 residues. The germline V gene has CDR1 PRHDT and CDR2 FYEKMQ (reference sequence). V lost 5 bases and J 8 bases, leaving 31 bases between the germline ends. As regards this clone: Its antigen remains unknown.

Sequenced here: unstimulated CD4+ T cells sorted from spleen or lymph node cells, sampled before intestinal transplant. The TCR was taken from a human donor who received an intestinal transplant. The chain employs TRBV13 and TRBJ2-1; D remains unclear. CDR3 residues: CASSPFDNLDLSPNDEQFF. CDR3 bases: TGTGCCAGCAGCCCTTTTGACAACCTCGATCTATCCCCTAACGATGAGCAGTTCTTC.